The 13 T cell receptor beta chains in this list originate from one sample, sequenced in a study of identical twins. TCRdb itself ran the 5' RACE reads through MiXCR, one entry per CDR3 protein. Among about 480,000 distinct CDR3 sequences, 13% to 15% were seen once, and the ten largest hold around 0.48%. Another study also made use of these data, one on yellow fever vaccine responses in identical twins.

Sequenced material: CD4+ T cells sorted from blood. The receptors were gathered from a woman younger than 30 in good health.

This clonotype came up a few times. The chain uses TRBV6-5 and TRBJ1-5; no clear D gene. The V end lost 7 bases, the J end lost 9 bases, and 13 bases lay between the germline ends. Per germline, CDR1 MNHEY and CDR2 SVGAGI. The CDR3 runs to 12 residues. The CDR3 bases are TGTGCCAGCACTTCTGGTGCGGGGCCCCAGCATTTT. Translation gives CASTSGAGPQHF.

This clonotype was counted only a few times. V and J are TRBV5-8 and TRBJ2-2, with 9 nucleotides matching TRBD1. Per germline, CDR1 SGHTS and CDR2 YDEGEE. V lost 4 bases and J lost 5; bases outside the gene matches: 6. CDR3 length equals 15 residues. CDR3 bases: TGTGCCAGCAGCAGGACAGGGGTGCGAACCGGGGAGCTGTTTTTT. It encodes CASSRTGVRTGELFF. Looking up the rest from reference TRBV5-8 and TRBJ2-2 gives the full variable domain: EAGVTQSPTHLIKTRGQQATLRCSPISGHTSVYWYQQALGLGLQFLLWYDEGEERNRGNFPPRFSGRQFPNYSSELNVNALELEDSALYLCASSRTGVRTGELFFGEGSRLTVL.

This rearrangement joins TRBV27 to TRBJ2-1; 9 bases agree with TRBD2. This CDR3 spans 19 amino acids. CDR1 is MNHEY, CDR2 SMNVEV, per germline (reference sequence). The V gene end was trimmed by 5 bases and the J gene end by 0 bases; junction bases not matched to a gene: 14. The CDR3 is CASSLGLAGRTSSYNEQFF. CDR3 DNA sequence: TGTGCCAGCAGTCTTGGCCTAGCGGGGCGAACTAGCTCCTACAATGAGCAGTTCTTC.

On this clonotype itself: Only one base separates this from a far larger clonotype, so it likely reflects a read error. J is TRBJ1-1 and V is TRBV7-8; possible D gene TRBD1, 6 bases. CDR3 length: 13 residues. Germline assignment: CDR1 SGHVS and CDR2 FQNEAQ. The V and J ends lost 5 bases and 1 base respectively, with 8 bases between them. CDR3 nucleotides: TGTGCCAGCAGCGTGACAGGGAACACTGAAGCTTTCTTT. Protein sequence: CASSVTGNTEAFF.

The chain links TRBV29-1 to TRBJ2-7, with D possibly being TRBD2 (6 bases). This CDR3 spans 15 amino acids. V gave up 6 bases and J gave up 1 base, with 19 bases separating them. Germline CDR1 reads SQVTM; CDR2 reads ANQGSEA. DNA for the CDR3: TGCAGCGTCTTAATCGGGACTTCAATATCCTACGAGCAGTACTTC. The encoded protein is CSVLIGTSISYEQYF.

This chain joins TRBV6-5 and TRBJ2-7; D is possibly TRBD2 (6 bases). V lost 0 bases to trimming and J lost 7 bases, with 22 bases between them. Germline CDR1 and CDR2: MNHEY and SVGAGI. The CDR3 contains 17 residues. Written as DNA, the CDR3 is TGTGCCAGCAGTTACTCTACACCGGGACTCCCAAAGGGGGAGCAGTACTTC. The encoded protein is CASSYSTPGLPKGEQYF.

This clonotype was counted at least ten times. The rearrangement joins TRBV4-3 to TRBJ2-1, with D tentatively TRBD2 (6 bases). CDR3 length: 18 amino acids. The germline V gene has CDR1 LGHNA and CDR2 YSLEER. V gave up 0 bases and J gave up 7 bases, with 22 bases separating them. The CDR3 loop is CASSQDLGGTHLRNEQFF. CDR3 nucleotides: TGCGCCAGCAGCCAAGATCTTGGCGGGACGCACCTAAGGAATGAGCAGTTCTTC.

The chain recombines TRBV6-2 or TRBV6-3 with TRBJ2-3, with 8 bases lining up with TRBD2. The germline V gene has CDR1 MNHEY and CDR2 SVGEGT. Trimming took 6 bases from V and 4 from J; bases not matched to a gene: 6. The CDR3 spans 14 residues. The chain's CDR3 is CASRPGLVSDTQYF. DNA for the CDR3: TGTGCCAGCAGGCCGGGACTAGTTTCAGATACGCAGTATTTT.

The rearrangement joins TRBV24-1 to TRBJ2-1, with D perhaps matching TRBD1 (5 bases). Germline CDR1 and CDR2: KGHDR and SFDVKD. This CDR3 has 16 amino acids. V lost 0 bases, J lost 0 bases, and 8 bases lay in between. CDR3 loop: CATSDLQGSSYNEQFF. The CDR3 DNA reads TGTGCCACCAGTGATTTGCAGGGAAGCTCCTACAATGAGCAGTTCTTC.

This clonotype has more than one count but fewer than ten. This sequence joins TRBV6-2 or TRBV6-3 and TRBJ2-2, with D unclear. From germline, CDR1 is MNHEY and CDR2 SVGEGT. This CDR3 contains 14 residues. V was trimmed by 2 bases and J by 6 bases, leaving 10 bases between them. CDR3 sequence: CASSYRVISGELFF. The CDR3 region has the DNA TGTGCCAGCAGTTACAGGGTTATCTCCGGGGAGCTGTTTTTT.

The chain combines TRBV3-1 with TRBJ2-1; 13 bases align to TRBD2. The CDR3 is 15 residues long. J lost 10 bases, V lost 3 bases, and 6 bases had no gene match. Germline V gene sequence: CDR1 LGHDT, CDR2 YNNKEL (reference sequence). CDR3: CASSHVGLAGSEQFF. The CDR3 DNA sequence: TGTGCCAGCAGCCATGTGGGACTAGCGGGGAGCGAGCAGTTCTTC.

The chain couples TRBV7-2 to TRBJ1-6, with D tentatively TRBD1 (5 bases). Trimming removed 2 bases at V and 6 bases at J, with 8 bases between. CDR1 and CDR2 from the germline V gene are SGHTA and FQGNSA. The CDR3 loop spans 14 amino acids. Written as DNA, the CDR3 is TGTGCCAGCAGCTTAATAGGGGTTAATTCACCCCTCCACTTT. Its protein is CASSLIGVNSPLHF.

This clonotype showed up many times. The genes are TRBV5-1 and TRBJ2-1; the match to TRBD2 covers 12 bases. The CDR3 has 15 residues. Germline trimming cut 4 bases from V and 4 bases from J; bases unmatched to any gene: 3. From germline, CDR1 is SGHRS and CDR2 YFSETQ. The CDR3 loop is CASSQTSGGYNEQFF. CDR3 DNA: TGCGCCAGCAGCCAAACTAGCGGGGGGTACAATGAGCAGTTCTTC.